The entry that follows covers one T cell receptor beta chain sequence. This sample was taken from a study of blood T cell repertoires in COVID-19. Assay: immunoSEQ multiplex PCR; the TCRdb copy retains only in-frame clones and omits some. The sample includes 130,000 or so clones, about 85% of them seen just once. The sample taken for sequencing was peripheral blood. The sequence was obtained from a human donor in a cohort sampled during active COVID-19.

DNA of the CDR3: TGTGCCAGCTCACCAACTATACAGGGGGTTCAGCCCCAGCATTTT. Amino acid sequence: CASSPTIQGVQPQHF. The chain employs TRBV18 and TRBJ1-5; 8 nucleotides align to TRBD1. Germline CDR1 reads KGHSH; CDR2 reads LQKENI. Trimming took 2 bases from V and 6 from J; bases not matched to a gene: 6. The CDR3 sequence is 15 residues long.